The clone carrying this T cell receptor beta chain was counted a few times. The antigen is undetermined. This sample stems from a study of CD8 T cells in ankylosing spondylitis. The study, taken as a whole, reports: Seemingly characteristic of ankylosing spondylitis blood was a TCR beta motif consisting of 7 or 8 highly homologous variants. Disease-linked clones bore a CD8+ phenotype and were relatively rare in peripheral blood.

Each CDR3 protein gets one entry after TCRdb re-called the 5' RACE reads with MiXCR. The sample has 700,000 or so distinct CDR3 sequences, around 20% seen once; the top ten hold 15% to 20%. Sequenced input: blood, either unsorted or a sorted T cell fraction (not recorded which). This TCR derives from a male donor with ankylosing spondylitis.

CDR3 in DNA: TGTGCCAGCAGCACTCGACAGCTTAACTATGGCTACACCTTC. Protein sequence: CASSTRQLNYGYTF. The chain uses TRBV3-1 and TRBJ1-2; D possibly corresponds to TRBD1 (5 bases). This CDR3 region has 14 residues. Germline V gene sequence: CDR1 LGHDT, CDR2 YNNKEL (reference sequence). V lost 5 bases to trimming and J lost 1 base, with 11 bases between them.